This is a list of T cell receptor beta chains from one sample in a study of a mutant IDH1 vaccine in newly diagnosed glioma. The data were produced by immunoSEQ multiplex PCR, yet TCRdb's version contains in-frame clones alone and is incomplete. The sample shows nearly 25,000 clones, more than 75% of them seen only once. For these receptors, no antigen is known. The material was PBMCs, obtained from a glioma patient whose treatment included an IDH1 peptide vaccine. These TCRs come from a man in his forties with glioma. Some clones in this sample may be carry-over from other donors' samples. Both conserved end residues are part of each CDR3.

j_gene: TRBJ2-5
v_gene: TRBV21-1
CDR3aa: CASSNSIRGQETQYF

j_gene: TRBJ1-4
v_gene: TRBV4-1
CDR3aa: CASSQVSGDEKLFF

j_gene: TRBJ2-3
v_gene: TRBV7-8
CDR3aa: CASSTGRGARTDTQYF

j_gene: TRBJ2-1
v_gene: TRBV7-6
CDR3aa: CASSLAGGGAYNEQFF

j_gene: TRBJ2-5
v_gene: TRBV7-7
CDR3aa: CASSSRVQETQYF

j_gene: TRBJ2-7
v_gene: TRBV5-1
CDR3aa: CASSGPDIYEQYF

j_gene: TRBJ1-4
v_gene: TRBV2
CDR3aa: CASKGQGGEKLFF

j_gene: TRBJ2-1
v_gene: TRBV11-3
CDR3aa: CASSTPSNGGNNEQFF

j_gene: TRBJ1-1
v_gene: TRBV9
CDR3aa: CASSVARGWTEAFF

j_gene: TRBJ1-2
v_gene: TRBV7-2
CDR3aa: CASSLHGGADYGYTF

j_gene: TRBJ2-7
v_gene: TRBV4-2
CDR3aa: CASSRTSGGHSSYEQYF